What follows are 26 T cell receptor beta chains derived from one specimen sequenced in a study of blood T cell repertoires in COVID-19. The method was immunoSEQ multiplex PCR; TCRdb's version includes in-frame clones alone and lacks a portion of them. The repertoire holds 150,000 to 200,000 clones, roughly 81% seen once, with approximately 10% in the top ten. The sample comprised peripheral blood. The source is a woman over 75 with COVID-19, enrolled during active disease.

This clone came up once. The CDR3 DNA follows: TGTGCCAGCAGCCCCCCCGGGGACAGGTACAATGAGCAGTTCTTC. Translating gives CASSPPGDRYNEQFF. This chain links TRBV7-9 with TRBJ2-1; 8 nucleotides align to TRBD1. Germline V gene lookup returns CDR1 SEHNR and CDR2 FQNEAQ (reference sequence). V was clipped by 5 bases and J by 4 bases; unmatched bases: 7. The CDR3 extends over 15 amino acids.

The rearrangement joins TRBV6-1 to TRBJ1-6, with 10 nucleotides matching TRBD1. From germline, CDR1 is MNHNS and CDR2 SASEGT. Unmatched junction bases numbered 7, after V lost 4 bases and J lost 7 bases. This CDR3 has 16 residues. The CDR3 coding sequence is TGTGCCAGCAGTGTCGATACGGGACAGGGGAATTCACCCCTCCACTTT. Its translation is CASSVDTGQGNSPLHF.

The chain combines TRBV2 with TRBJ1-5; weak D call: TRBD1 (6 bases). Between the trimmed V and J ends, which lost 7 bases and 8 bases, there was a span of 18 bases. There are 14 residues in the CDR3. Germline assignment: CDR1 SNHLY and CDR2 FYNNEI. The CDR3 DNA is TGTGCCAGCACCCGAGGCGGGGGGCTGGAGCCCCAGCATTTT. Encoded protein: CASTRGGGLEPQHF.

The rearrangement links TRBV19 to TRBJ2-1; a weak D match, TRBD1 (5 bases). V was shortened by 5 bases and J by 10 bases, with 12 bases between the two germline ends. Germline V gene lookup returns CDR1 LNHDA and CDR2 SQIVND (reference sequence). This CDR3 has 12 amino acids. Here the CDR3 DNA reads TGTGCCAGTAGTCCAGGGTGGCACGAGCAGTTCTTC. It encodes CASSPGWHEQFF.

This chain uses TRBV28 with TRBJ2-7, with 7 bases aligning to TRBD1. The CDR3 consists of 16 residues. J gave up 4 bases and V 2 bases, and 11 bases lay outside the gene matches. Germline V gives CDR1 MDHEN, CDR2 SYDVKM. As DNA, the CDR3 is TGTGCCAGCAGTTTAGGAATTGGGACAGCCGGATACGAGCAGTACTTC. It encodes CASSLGIGTAGYEQYF.

This chain joins TRBV20-1 and TRBJ2-3; D is uncertain. The CDR3 consists of 11 residues. V was trimmed by 1 base and J by 7 bases, leaving 6 bases between them. CDR1 is DFQATT, CDR2 SNEGSKA, per germline (reference sequence). As DNA, the CDR3 is TGCAGTGCTAGAGTGGGCCATACGCAGTATTTT. This encodes CSARVGHTQYF.

The rearrangement uses TRBV25-1 and TRBJ1-4; D possibly corresponds to TRBD1 (5 bases). CDR1 is MGHDK and CDR2 is SYGVNS in the germline V gene. This CDR3 is 12 amino acids long. V lost 3 bases to trimming and J lost 11 bases, with 10 bases between them. CDR3 nucleotide sequence: TGTGCCAGCAGTGACCCGGGACTCAAACTGTTTTTT. It specifies CASSDPGLKLFF.

The chain employs TRBV5-4 and TRBJ1-1; D unresolved. Germline CDR1 is SGHNT and CDR2 is YYREEE (reference sequence). Trimming shortened V by 3 bases and J by 1 base, and 7 bases separated the two germline ends. There are 13 residues in the CDR3. The CDR3 sequence is CASSSGRNTEAFF. The CDR3 coding sequence is TGTGCCAGCAGCTCGGGTCGGAACACTGAAGCTTTCTTT.

This rearrangement joins TRBV2 to TRBJ2-3, with TRBD1 matching 7 bases. Germline V gene lookup returns CDR1 SNHLY and CDR2 FYNNEI. Unmatched junction bases numbered 6, after V lost 10 bases and J lost 2 bases. This CDR3 comprises 13 residues. The DNA for the CDR3 is TGTGCCATCCGGGACAGAATCACAGATACGCAGTATTTT. Translating gives CAIRDRITDTQYF.

V usage is TRBV28 and J usage is TRBJ2-2, with 7 bases matching TRBD2. The ends lost 3 bases at V and 3 bases at J; junction bases unmatched: 1. Germline CDR1 and CDR2: MDHEN and SYDVKM. The CDR3 covers 14 residues. The CDR3 protein is CASSFGGDTGELFF. CDR3 coding DNA: TGTGCCAGCAGTTTTGGGGGGGACACCGGGGAGCTGTTTTTT.

The gene calls are TRBV13 and TRBJ2-5, with 10 bases fitting TRBD1. CDR3 length equals 16 residues. The junction had 13 bases not matched to a gene; V was cut back by 5 bases and J by 7 bases. Germline assignment: CDR1 PRHDT and CDR2 FYEKMQ (reference sequence). CDR3 loop: CASSQFGTGDGRTQYF. The CDR3 DNA reads as TGTGCCAGCAGCCAATTCGGGACAGGGGATGGGAGGACCCAGTACTTC.

The chain employs TRBV5-1 and TRBJ2-7; the D gene is possibly TRBD1 (5 bases). V was shortened by 1 base and J by 2 bases, with 13 bases between the two germline ends. The CDR3 runs 15 residues. Germline CDR1 is SGHRS and CDR2 is YFSETQ. DNA of the CDR3: TGCGCCAGCAGCTTGTCTTTTGGGGCCACCTACGAGCAGTACTTC. This codes for CASSLSFGATYEQYF.

V usage is TRBV6-5 and J usage is TRBJ1-2; no clear D gene. V lost 0 bases and J lost 0, with 11 bases in between. The CDR3 spans 16 residues. CDR1 and CDR2 from the germline V gene are MNHEY and SVGAGI. The CDR3 DNA follows: TGTGCCAGCAGTTACTCGATGGAGGGTACTAACTATGGCTACACCTTC. Residues: CASSYSMEGTNYGYTF.

The chain combines TRBV28 with TRBJ1-4, with a tentative D call TRBD1 (6 bases). Germline V gene lookup returns CDR1 MDHEN and CDR2 SYDVKM. V was shortened by 6 bases and J by 4 bases, with 18 bases between the two germline ends. The CDR3 sequence is 16 residues long. In DNA form, the CDR3 reads TGTGCCAGCAGCCGCGCCGCCTGGGGACATAATGAAAAACTGTTTTTT. Its translation: CASSRAAWGHNEKLFF.

J is TRBJ2-7 and V is TRBV29-1; TRBD1 agrees at 10 bases. The V and J ends lost 7 bases and 7 bases, in that order; junction bases with no gene match: 7. Germline lookup yields CDR1 SQVTM and CDR2 ANQGSEA. There are 12 residues in the CDR3. The DNA of the CDR3 is TGCAGCGCGGGGACAGGGGTTCGGGAGCAGTACTTC. Translating it yields CSAGTGVREQYF.

This chain links TRBV30 with TRBJ2-7; 9 bases agree with TRBD1. The CDR3 is made up of 15 amino acids. Germline V gene lookup returns CDR1 GTSNPN and CDR2 SVGIG (reference sequence). V shed 4 bases, J shed 4 bases, and the junction held 11 bases outside the gene matches. In nucleotides, the CDR3 is TGTGCCTGGACGCGGGTCCGGACAGGGGTTTACGAGCAGTACTTC. It codes for CAWTRVRTGVYEQYF.

The chain employs TRBV12-3 or TRBV12-4 and TRBJ1-6; D is unclear. The CDR3 totals 13 residues. The germline V and J ends were trimmed by 5 bases and 7 bases, with 9 bases remaining between them. The CDR3 sequence is CASSARGNSPLHF. The CDR3 DNA sequence: TGTGCCAGCAGTGCCCGGGGAAATTCACCCCTCCACTTT.

This clone was observed once. The chain employs TRBV2 and TRBJ2-5, with 10 positions matching TRBD2. The trim removed 4 bases at V and 7 bases at J, leaving 6 bases unmatched. There are 14 residues in the CDR3. CDR1 SNHLY and CDR2 FYNNEI come from the germline V gene. This chain's CDR3 is CASSGSAGGGTQYF. Here the CDR3 DNA reads TGTGCCAGCAGTGGATCAGCGGGAGGGGGGACCCAGTACTTC.

This chain connects TRBV2 to TRBJ2-7; tentatively, D is TRBD1 (6 bases). CDR1 is SNHLY, CDR2 FYNNEI, per germline. The CDR3 runs to 12 residues. Trimming stripped 8 bases from V and 3 bases from J, with 11 bases between. The CDR3 region is CASLGGIYEQYF. The CDR3 DNA sequence: TGTGCCAGCCTAGGGGGTATCTACGAGCAGTACTTC. The full variable domain, rest sourced from reference TRBV2 and TRBJ2-7, is EPEVTQTPSHQVTQMGQEVILRCVPISNHLYFYWYRQILGQKVEFLVSFYNNEISEKSEIFDDQFSVERPDGSNFTLKIRSTKLEDSAMYFCASLGGIYEQYFGPGTRLTVT.

The chain employs TRBV12-3 or TRBV12-4 and TRBJ2-1; D uncertain. CDR3 length: 12 residues. Trimming pared 7 bases from V and 6 bases from J, leaving 10 bases between. The CDR3 DNA follows: TGTGCCAGCAAACCCCGAGGCAATGAGCAGTTCTTC. Protein sequence: CASKPRGNEQFF.

The V gene is TRBV3-1 (or the pseudogene TRBV3-2), the J gene TRBJ2-3; 9 bases line up with TRBD2. The germline CDR1 and CDR2 sequences are LGHDT and YNNKEL (reference sequence). The CDR3 loop spans 16 amino acids. The J segment lost 3 bases and the V segment lost 1 base, leaving 5 bases of the junction unmatched. The CDR3 DNA is TGTGCCAGCAGCCAAGGGACTAGCGAGAAAACAGATACGCAGTATTTT. It encodes CASSQGTSEKTDTQYF.

The chain couples TRBV2 to TRBJ2-3; the match to TRBD2 covers 11 bases. J gave up 0 bases and V 4 bases, and 3 bases lay outside the gene matches. Germline V lookup: CDR1 SNHLY, CDR2 FYNNEI. This CDR3 region has 16 residues. The CDR3 here is CASSAGLAASTDTQYF. In DNA, the CDR3 is TGTGCCAGCAGTGCGGGACTAGCGGCTAGCACAGATACGCAGTATTTT.

J is TRBJ2-7 and V is TRBV1; the table's D gene call, TRBD2, was not cross checked with the DNA. TRBV1 corresponds to a pseudogene. The CDR3 sequence is 18 residues long. In DNA form, the CDR3 reads TGCACCAGCAGCCAAGATTGGTGCCTACTAGCGGGAAACAACGAGCAGTACTTC. Amino acids: CTSSQDWCLLAGNNEQYF.

The chain links TRBV14 to TRBJ2-7, with TRBD1 identical over 7 bases. Germline loops: CDR1 SGHDN, CDR2 FVKESK. The junction had 10 bases not matched to a gene; V was cut back by 3 bases and J by 2 bases. This CDR3 spans 16 amino acids. Here the CDR3 reads CASSQWTGTEPYEQYF. Written as DNA, the CDR3 is TGTGCCAGCAGCCAGTGGACCGGGACAGAGCCCTACGAGCAGTACTTC.

This clone turned up a few times. J is TRBJ1-2 and V is TRBV2; 9 bases agree with TRBD1. Trimming cost V 7 bases and J 7 bases; bases outside gene matches: 7. Germline loops: CDR1 SNHLY, CDR2 FYNNEI. This CDR3 comprises 13 residues. The CDR3 sequence is CASNPRDRVGYTF. The CDR3 bases are TGTGCCAGCAATCCCCGGGACAGGGTTGGCTACACCTTC.

This clone turned up a few times. This chain connects TRBV12-3 or TRBV12-4 to TRBJ2-3; D might be TRBD2 (6 bases). The CDR3 is 13 amino acids. V was trimmed by 5 bases and J by 4 bases, leaving 10 bases between them. The CDR3 sequence is CASSPTRADTQYF. For the CDR3, the DNA is TGTGCCAGCAGTCCGACTAGGGCAGATACGCAGTATTTT.